Many counts were recorded for the clone carrying this T cell receptor beta chain. Its antigen is currently unknown. This sample is part of a study of spatial heterogeneity in lung cancer. Overall study: Each unique TCR and UMI combination was seen more than ten times on average in raw reads.

Noted time point: sample taken at primary tumor resection. In each case, whole RNA from tumor, nontumor lung or frozen PBMC was sequenced unsorted. Study-level results: Ubiquitous expanded tumor TCRs surfaced in blood more at resection than they did at follow-up.

TCRdb called the 5' RACE reads again in MiXCR, with one record for every CDR3 protein. The sample consists of tens of thousands of distinct CDR3 sequences, approximately 4.4% of them appearing once. Germline-derived CDR1 and CDR2 are SGHTA and FQGNSA. This CDR3 contains 15 residues. The J segment lost 6 bases and the V segment lost 1 base, leaving 9 bases of the junction unmatched. The chain combines TRBV7-2 with TRBJ2-7; TRBD1 matches 7 bases. The receptor was isolated from a male donor with early-stage non-small cell lung cancer. Source: PBMCs, taken at surgery. DNA of the CDR3: TGTGCCAGCAGCTTAGATATAAACAGGGGACGCGAGCAGTACTTC. Translated, it gives CASSLDINRGREQYF.